These T cell receptor beta chains were read from a single sample in a study of T cells in localized non-small cell lung cancer. Libraries were prepared by immunoSEQ multiplex PCR; TCRdb keeps only in-frame clonotypes and omits some of them. Seen here are about 62,000 clones, roughly 79% observed once, and the top ten hold around 4.6%. This sample comprised PBMCs, obtained before any cancer treatment. Receptors were obtained from a man aged 35-75 years with stage II lung adenocarcinoma. Each CDR3 is given with its conserved first and last residue. A D gene is named only where the DNA matches it firmly. The listing skips clone size in some rows; elsewhere it reads once, few, many or a size class.

DNA: TGTGCCAGCAGCCAAGATAGACAGGGGGGTCAGCCCCAGCATTTT; CDR3: CASSQDRQGGQPQHF; size: NA; D: TRBD1; J: TRBJ1-5; V: TRBV4-2
DNA: TGTGCCACCAGCAGAGACCGTGTCAGGGGTGGGGTTCGGGACACTGAAGCTTTCTTT; CDR3: CATSRDRVRGGVRDTEAFF; size: NA; D: NA; J: TRBJ1-1; V: TRBV15
DNA: TGCAGCGTTGGGACACAAGTGGCGGGCCGTGGCTACACCTTC; CDR3: CSVGTQVAGRGYTF; size: NA; D: NA; J: TRBJ1-2; V: TRBV29-1
DNA: TGTGCCAGCAGCCAAGATCGAACAGATACGCAGTATTTT; CDR3: CASSQDRTDTQYF; size: NA; D: NA; J: TRBJ2-3; V: TRBV4-2
DNA: TGTGCCAGCTCACCACGGACAGGGAACTCCGCCTACGAGCAGTACTTC; CDR3: CASSPRTGNSAYEQYF; size: once; D: TRBD1; J: TRBJ2-7; V: TRBV18
DNA: TGTGCCAGCAGCTCCTGGGACAGGGAGGAGGGTGAGCAGTTCTTC; CDR3: CASSSWDREEGEQFF; size: NA; D: TRBD1; J: TRBJ2-1; V: TRBV7-9
DNA: TGTGCCAGCAGCTTACGTAGCGGGAGCACAGATACGCAGTATTTT; CDR3: CASSLRSGSTDTQYF; size: NA; D: TRBD2; J: TRBJ2-3; V: TRBV7-3
DNA: TGCGCCAGCAGCTTGTCCCGGACGTCAAACAATGAGCAGTTCTTC; CDR3: CASSLSRTSNNEQFF; size: once; D: NA; J: TRBJ2-1; V: TRBV5-1
DNA: TGCGCCAGCAGTGATCCCGGACAGAGGAACATTCAGTACTTC; CDR3: CASSDPGQRNIQYF; size: once; D: NA; J: TRBJ2-4; V: TRBV10-1
DNA: TGTGCCAGTAGTTGGGTAGGAACTGAAGCTTTCTTT; CDR3: CASSWVGTEAFF; size: NA; D: NA; J: TRBJ1-1; V: TRBV19
DNA: TGTGCCAGCAGCTTAGGGCGGGAGGGCCAAGAGCAGTACTTC; CDR3: CASSLGREGQEQYF; size: few; D: TRBD2; J: TRBJ2-7; V: TRBV7-2
DNA: TGCAGCCATTCGACTAGCAGCTCCTACAATGAGCAGTTCTTC; CDR3: CSHSTSSSYNEQFF; size: once; D: TRBD2; J: TRBJ2-1; V: TRBV29-1
DNA: TGTGCCAGCAGTTCCCTAAGGGCCAACAATGAGCAGTTCTTC; CDR3: CASSSLRANNEQFF; size: NA; D: NA; J: TRBJ2-1; V: TRBV27
DNA: TGTGCCAGCAGGGGACAGATTAATGGCTACACCTTC; CDR3: CASRGQINGYTF; size: NA; D: TRBD1; J: TRBJ1-2; V: TRBV2
DNA: TGTGCCAGCCGGGACAGGGGCCAAGAGACCCAGTACTTC; CDR3: CASRDRGQETQYF; size: NA; D: TRBD1; J: TRBJ2-5; V: TRBV7-6
DNA: TGTGCTAGTGGTTTGGCCCGAACAGGGGGAACAACTGAAGCTTTCTTT; CDR3: CASGLARTGGTTEAFF; size: NA; D: TRBD1; J: TRBJ1-1; V: TRBV12-5
DNA: TGTGCCAGTAGTAAGAGGAAAGAGACCCAGTACTTC; CDR3: CASSKRKETQYF; size: few; D: NA; J: TRBJ2-5; V: TRBV19
DNA: TGTGCCAGCAGCTTAACCTTCGGGAGGAGTACTGAAGCTTTCTTT; CDR3: CASSLTFGRSTEAFF; size: NA; D: NA; J: TRBJ1-1; V: TRBV7-3
DNA: TGTGCCATCAGGGGGACTAGCGGGGCCATAGATACGCAGTATTTT; CDR3: CAIRGTSGAIDTQYF; size: NA; D: TRBD2; J: TRBJ2-3; V: TRBV10-3
DNA: TGTGCCAGCAGCGTACTGGGGTCGGTAGATACGCAGTATTTT; CDR3: CASSVLGSVDTQYF; size: NA; D: NA; J: TRBJ2-3; V: TRBV9
DNA: TGCGCCAGCAGCTTGGGGGCTAGCTCATCCTACAATGAGCAGTTCTTC; CDR3: CASSLGASSSYNEQFF; size: NA; D: NA; J: TRBJ2-1; V: TRBV5-1
DNA: TGTGCCAGCAGCAAAGGTCGGCCAGGACGGGAAAAACTGTTTTTT; CDR3: CASSKGRPGREKLFF; size: few; D: NA; J: TRBJ1-4; V: TRBV21-1
DNA: TGCGCCAGCAGCTCAGCGGGATTCACAGATACGCAGTATTTT; CDR3: CASSSAGFTDTQYF; size: NA; D: TRBD2; J: TRBJ2-3; V: TRBV5-1
DNA: TGTGCCAGCAGCTTGGCCAGAGCCAACACTGAAGCTTTCTTT; CDR3: CASSLARANTEAFF; size: NA; D: NA; J: TRBJ1-1; V: TRBV5-4
DNA: TGTGCCAGCAGTTCTAGGGGGGTTTTGAACACTGAAGCTTTCTTT; CDR3: CASSSRGVLNTEAFF; size: NA; D: NA; J: TRBJ1-1; V: TRBV27
DNA: TGTGCCAGCTCGTCGACTAGCGGAGAAGAGACCCAGTACTTC; CDR3: CASSSTSGEETQYF; size: NA; D: TRBD2; J: TRBJ2-5; V: TRBV18
DNA: TGTGCCAGCAGCCCAGGGAGCGCCCGGCAATACGAGCAGTACTTC; CDR3: CASSPGSARQYEQYF; size: NA; D: NA; J: TRBJ2-7; V: TRBV7-9
DNA: TGTGCCAGCAGTAGAGACAGGGGTGGCGATACGCAGTATTTT; CDR3: CASSRDRGGDTQYF; size: NA; D: TRBD1; J: TRBJ2-3; V: TRBV7-3
DNA: TGTGCCAGCAGTGAAACAGGGGGAAGTCAGCCCCAGCATTTT; CDR3: CASSETGGSQPQHF; size: NA; D: TRBD1; J: TRBJ1-5; V: TRBV6-1
DNA: TGTGCCAGCAGTTTTAATGGCTACACCTTC; CDR3: CASSFNGYTF; size: medium-sized; D: NA; J: TRBJ1-2; V: TRBV28
DNA: TGTGCCAGCAACTCAGGGGAAACTGGAAACACCATATATTTT; CDR3: CASNSGETGNTIYF; size: NA; D: NA; J: TRBJ1-3; V: TRBV5-8
DNA: TGTGCCAGCAGCCCAAGACGGCAGTCCCAGAGAGAGACCCAGTACTTC; CDR3: CASSPRRQSQRETQYF; size: NA; D: NA; J: TRBJ2-5; V: TRBV7-9
DNA: TGTGCCAGCAGCTTAGGGCAGAACACCGGGGAGCTGTTTTTT; CDR3: CASSLGQNTGELFF; size: NA; D: NA; J: TRBJ2-2; V: TRBV5-6
DNA: TGCAGCGTTCAGACAGGGACCACCGGGGAGCTGTTTTTT; CDR3: CSVQTGTTGELFF; size: NA; D: TRBD1; J: TRBJ2-2; V: TRBV29-1
DNA: TGTGCCAGTAGCCCCATCAGGGGGGAAGCTTTCTTT; CDR3: CASSPIRGEAFF; size: few; D: TRBD1; J: TRBJ1-1; V: TRBV19
DNA: TGTGCCAGCAGCCTGGGGCGGATAGACACTGAAGCTTTCTTT; CDR3: CASSLGRIDTEAFF; size: NA; D: NA; J: TRBJ1-1; V: TRBV7-3
DNA: TGCGCCAGCAGTGAGTCTGGGGGCTTAGGCACAGATACGCAGTATTTT; CDR3: CASSESGGLGTDTQYF; size: NA; D: NA; J: TRBJ2-3; V: TRBV10-1
DNA: TGTGCCAGCAGTGTCCTGGACGGTCCGAGCTATGGCTACACCTTC; CDR3: CASSVLDGPSYGYTF; size: NA; D: NA; J: TRBJ1-2; V: TRBV2
DNA: TGTGCCAGCAGGCCGGCTTGGACTCACGCCAATGAGCAGTTCTTC; CDR3: CASRPAWTHANEQFF; size: NA; D: NA; J: TRBJ2-1; V: TRBV5-8
DNA: TGTGCCAGCAGTTCTTTGTACAATGAGCAGTTCTTC; CDR3: CASSSLYNEQFF; size: NA; D: NA; J: TRBJ2-1; V: TRBV13
DNA: TGTGCCAGCAGCTTGGGGGTAGCGGGAGACGAGCAGTTCTTC; CDR3: CASSLGVAGDEQFF; size: NA; D: TRBD2; J: TRBJ2-1; V: TRBV7-9
DNA: TGCGCCAGCAGCTTCACCGGGACAGGGGGTCTACTTTTGTACAATGAGCAGTTCTTC; CDR3: CASSFTGTGGLLLYNEQFF; size: NA; D: TRBD1; J: TRBJ2-1; V: TRBV5-1
DNA: TGTGCCAGCAGGACTAACAGGGGGCTTGGTGAGCAGTTCTTC; CDR3: CASRTNRGLGEQFF; size: NA; D: TRBD1; J: TRBJ2-1; V: TRBV7-2
DNA: TGTGCCAGTCGACGGGACAGAGGGAACGGTGAAGCTTTCTTT; CDR3: CASRRDRGNGEAFF; size: NA; D: TRBD1; J: TRBJ1-1; V: TRBV19
DNA: TGTGCCAGCAGCTTAGGTTCAACCTACGAGCAGTACTTC; CDR3: CASSLGSTYEQYF; size: NA; D: NA; J: TRBJ2-7; V: TRBV7-6
DNA: TGTGCCAGCAGCTTGGTAGTCGGTAGCACAGATACGCAGTATTTT; CDR3: CASSLVVGSTDTQYF; size: NA; D: NA; J: TRBJ2-3; V: TRBV5-4
DNA: TGTGCCAGCTCACCAGACAATGAGCAGTTCTTC; CDR3: CASSPDNEQFF; size: NA; D: NA; J: TRBJ2-1; V: TRBV18
DNA: TGTGCCAGCAGTACCCCTTACAGGGGAGTAGCCAAAAACATTCAGTACTTC; CDR3: CASSTPYRGVAKNIQYF; size: NA; D: NA; J: TRBJ2-4; V: TRBV21-1
DNA: TGTGCTAGTGGTTTGGCCCAGAACACTGAAGCTTTCTTT; CDR3: CASGLAQNTEAFF; size: NA; D: NA; J: TRBJ1-1; V: TRBV12-5
DNA: TGTGCCACCCGGTTGGCACCTTATAGCAATCAGCCCCAGCATTTT; CDR3: CATRLAPYSNQPQHF; size: NA; D: NA; J: TRBJ1-5; V: TRBV15
DNA: TGTGCCAGCAGCTTAACGACCCCTTCCGAGCAGTACTTC; CDR3: CASSLTTPSEQYF; size: few; D: NA; J: TRBJ2-7; V: TRBV7-3
DNA: TGTGCCAGCGAACGAAGCCGTGGGGCCAACGTCCTGACTTTC; CDR3: CASERSRGANVLTF; size: NA; D: NA; J: TRBJ2-6; V: TRBV19
DNA: TGTGCCACTTCGCAGGGAGTTCATGAAAAACTGTTTTTT; CDR3: CATSQGVHEKLFF; size: NA; D: NA; J: TRBJ1-4; V: TRBV10-3